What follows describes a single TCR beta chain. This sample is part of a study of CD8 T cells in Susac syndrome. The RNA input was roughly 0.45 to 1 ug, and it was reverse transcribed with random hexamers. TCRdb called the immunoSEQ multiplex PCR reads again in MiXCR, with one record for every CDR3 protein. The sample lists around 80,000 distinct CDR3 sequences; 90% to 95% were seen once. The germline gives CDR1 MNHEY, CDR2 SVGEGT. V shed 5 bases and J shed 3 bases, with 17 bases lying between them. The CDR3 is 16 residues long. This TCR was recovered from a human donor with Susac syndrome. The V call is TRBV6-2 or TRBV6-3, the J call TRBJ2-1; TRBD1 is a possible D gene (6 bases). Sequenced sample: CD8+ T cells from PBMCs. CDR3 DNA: TGTGCCAGCAGTCCCCGGGACAAGGACCTCTACAATGAGCAGTTCTTC. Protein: CASSPRDKDLYNEQFF.